This TCR beta chain was found in a study of blood T cell repertoires in COVID-19. V was pared by 4 bases and J by 6 bases, with 15 bases between. This CDR3 has 14 amino acids. Germline V gene sequence: CDR1 MNHEY, CDR2 SVGAGI. Clones were sequenced by immunoSEQ multiplex PCR, and TCRdb holds only the in-frame ones, with some missing. The profile shows approximately 46,000 clones, roughly 84% of them singletons. The chain uses TRBV6-5 and TRBJ1-2; D might be TRBD1 (6 bases). Sample: peripheral blood. This sequence originates from a human donor in a cohort sampled during active COVID-19. CDR3 nucleotide sequence: TGTGCCAGCAGTTCTTTACAACAGGGAAATGGCTACACCTTC. Translation gives CASSSLQQGNGYTF.